The entry below gives a single T cell receptor (beta chain) sequence along with its context. Its specificity is not known. The data originate from a study of OX40 agonist ivuxolimab in advanced cancers. The study, taken as a whole, reports: Among expanded peripheral T cells, antigen specificity went undetermined. Individuals who were partial responders at 0.1-3.0 mg/kg had clonal expansion that ranked among the lowest.

Patients were excluded for autoimmune disease history or systemic immunosuppression. CDR3 size: 14 residues. The germline V gene has CDR1 MNHNS and CDR2 SASEGT. Trimming stripped 5 bases from V and 1 base from J, with 8 bases between. The method was immunoSEQ multiplex PCR; TCRdb's version includes in-frame clones alone and lacks a portion of them. The sample gives about 49,000 clones, about nine tenths of which show up once; about 52% is in the top ten. The receptor was derived from an adult with an advanced solid tumor such as melanoma, head and neck, liver or kidney cancer. This rearrangement joins TRBV6-1 to TRBJ2-2; D is ambiguous. The sequencing here drew on CD4+ or CD8+ T cells sorted from blood, taken in a trial of the OX40 agonist ivuxolimab. The CDR3 DNA follows: TGTGCCAGCAGTCCCCGATGGAACACCGGGGAGCTGTTTTTT. This gives the protein CASSPRWNTGELFF.